This TCR beta chain is drawn from a study of immune evolution from preneoplasia to lung adenocarcinoma. This table comes from immunoSEQ multiplex PCR, and its TCRdb copy is limited to in-frame clones, with some not included. The sample has tens of thousands of clones; roughly 68% are singletons. V lost 5 bases and J lost 0, with 14 bases in between. CDR3 length: 16 residues. CDR1 and CDR2 (germline): SGHAT, FQNNGV. Patients had resection in Japan or China between about 2014 and 2018. Macro-dissection enriched premalignant or tumor cells before nucleic acid extraction. The sequence was obtained from a person aged 55 to 75 with lung adenocarcinoma. This chain links TRBV11-2 with TRBJ2-1, with D possibly TRBD1 on 6 matching bases. Input material: FFPE invasive lung adenocarcinoma tissue. CDR3 coding DNA: TGTGCCAGCAGCCACCGGGACACGAGCTCCTACAATGAGCAGTTCTTC. Amino acid sequence: CASSHRDTSSYNEQFF. The complete variable domain, with remaining parts taken from reference TRBV11-2 and TRBJ2-1, reads EAGVAQSPRYKIIEKRQSVAFWCNPISGHATLYWYQQILGQGPKLLIQFQNNGVVDDSQLPKDRFSAERLKGVDSTLKIQPAKLEDSAVYLCASSHRDTSSYNEQFFGPGTRLTVL.